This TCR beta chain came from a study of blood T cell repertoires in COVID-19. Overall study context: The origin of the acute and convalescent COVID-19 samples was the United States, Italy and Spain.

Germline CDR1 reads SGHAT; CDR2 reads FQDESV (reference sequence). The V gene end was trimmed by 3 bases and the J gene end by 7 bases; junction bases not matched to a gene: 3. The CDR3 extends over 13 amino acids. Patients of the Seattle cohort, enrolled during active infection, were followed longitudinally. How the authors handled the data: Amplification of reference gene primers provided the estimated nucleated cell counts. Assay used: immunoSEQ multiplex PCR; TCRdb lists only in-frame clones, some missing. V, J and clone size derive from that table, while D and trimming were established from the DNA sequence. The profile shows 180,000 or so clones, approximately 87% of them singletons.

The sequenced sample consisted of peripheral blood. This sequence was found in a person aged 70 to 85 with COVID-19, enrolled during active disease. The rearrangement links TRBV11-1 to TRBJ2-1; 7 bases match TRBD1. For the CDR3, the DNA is TGTGCCAGCAGCTTGGACAGGAGTAATGAGCAGTTCTTC. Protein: CASSLDRSNEQFF.